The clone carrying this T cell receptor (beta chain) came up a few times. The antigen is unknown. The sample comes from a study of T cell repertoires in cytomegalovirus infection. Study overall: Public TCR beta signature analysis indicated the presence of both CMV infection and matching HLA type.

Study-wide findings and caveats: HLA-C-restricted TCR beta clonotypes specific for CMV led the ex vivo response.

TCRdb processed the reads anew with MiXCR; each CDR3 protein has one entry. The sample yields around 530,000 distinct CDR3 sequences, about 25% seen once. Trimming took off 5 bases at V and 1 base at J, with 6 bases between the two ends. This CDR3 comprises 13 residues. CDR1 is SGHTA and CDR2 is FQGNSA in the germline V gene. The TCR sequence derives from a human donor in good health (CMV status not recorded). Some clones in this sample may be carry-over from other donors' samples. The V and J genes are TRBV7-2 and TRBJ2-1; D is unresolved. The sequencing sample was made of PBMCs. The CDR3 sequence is CASSEGSYNEQFF. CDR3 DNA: TGTGCCAGCAGCGAAGGATCCTACAATGAGCAGTTCTTC.